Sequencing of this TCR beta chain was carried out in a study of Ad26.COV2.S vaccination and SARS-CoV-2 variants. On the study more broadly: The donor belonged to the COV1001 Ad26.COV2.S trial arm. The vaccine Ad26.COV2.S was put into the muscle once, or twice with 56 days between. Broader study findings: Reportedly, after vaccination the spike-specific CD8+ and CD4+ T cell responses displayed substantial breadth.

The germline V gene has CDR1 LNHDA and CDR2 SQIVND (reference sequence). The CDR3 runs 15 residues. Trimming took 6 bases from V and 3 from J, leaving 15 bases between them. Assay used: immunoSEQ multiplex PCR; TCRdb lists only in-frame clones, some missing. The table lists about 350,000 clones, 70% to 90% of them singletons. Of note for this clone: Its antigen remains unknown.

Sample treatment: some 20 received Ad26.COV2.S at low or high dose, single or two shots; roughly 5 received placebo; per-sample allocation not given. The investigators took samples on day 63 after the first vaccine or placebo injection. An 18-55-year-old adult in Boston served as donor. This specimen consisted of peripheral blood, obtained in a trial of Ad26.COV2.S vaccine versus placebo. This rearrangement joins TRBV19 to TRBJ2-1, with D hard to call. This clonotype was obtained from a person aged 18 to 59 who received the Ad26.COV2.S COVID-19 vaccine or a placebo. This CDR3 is CASSTMSFGYNEQFF. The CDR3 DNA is TGTGCCAGTAGCACCATGAGTTTTGGCTACAATGAGCAGTTCTTC.